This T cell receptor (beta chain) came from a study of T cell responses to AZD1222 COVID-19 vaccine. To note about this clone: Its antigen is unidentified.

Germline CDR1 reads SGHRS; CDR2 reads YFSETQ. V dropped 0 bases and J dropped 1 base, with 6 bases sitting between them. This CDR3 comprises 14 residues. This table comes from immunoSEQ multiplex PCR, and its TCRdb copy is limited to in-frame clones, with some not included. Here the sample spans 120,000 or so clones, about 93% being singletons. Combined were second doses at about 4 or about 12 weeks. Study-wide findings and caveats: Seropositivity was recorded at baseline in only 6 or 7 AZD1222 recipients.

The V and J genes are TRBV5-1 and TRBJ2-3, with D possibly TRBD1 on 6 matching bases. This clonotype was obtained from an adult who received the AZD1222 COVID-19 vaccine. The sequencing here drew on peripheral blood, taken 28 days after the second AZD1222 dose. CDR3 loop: CASSLGTGTDTQYF. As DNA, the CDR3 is TGCGCCAGCAGCTTGGGGACAGGCACAGATACGCAGTATTTT. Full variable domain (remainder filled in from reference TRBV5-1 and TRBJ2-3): KAGVTQTPRYLIKTRGQQVTLSCSPISGHRSVSWYQQTPGQGLQFLFEYFSETQRNKGNFPGRFSGRQFSNSRSEMNVSTLELGDSALYLCASSLGTGTDTQYFGPGTRLTVL.